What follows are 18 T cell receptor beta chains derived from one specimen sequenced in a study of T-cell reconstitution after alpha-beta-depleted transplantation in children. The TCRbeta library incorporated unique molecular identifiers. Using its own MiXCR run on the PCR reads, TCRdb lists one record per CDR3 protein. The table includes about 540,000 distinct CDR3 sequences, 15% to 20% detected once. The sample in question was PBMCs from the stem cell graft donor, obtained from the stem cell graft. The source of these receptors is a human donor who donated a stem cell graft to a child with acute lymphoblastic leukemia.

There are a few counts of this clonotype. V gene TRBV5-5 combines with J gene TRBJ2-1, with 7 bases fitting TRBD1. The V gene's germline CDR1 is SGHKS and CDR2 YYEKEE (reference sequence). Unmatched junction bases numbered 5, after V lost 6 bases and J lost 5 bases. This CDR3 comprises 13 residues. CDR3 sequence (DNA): TGTGCCAGCACCCAGACAGGGAACAATGAGCAGTTCTTC. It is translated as CASTQTGNNEQFF.

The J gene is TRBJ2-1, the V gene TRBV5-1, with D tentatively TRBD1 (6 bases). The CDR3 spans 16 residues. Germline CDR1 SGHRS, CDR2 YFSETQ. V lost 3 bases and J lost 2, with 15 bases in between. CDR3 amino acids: CASSSLTGKAYNEQFF. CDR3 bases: TGCGCCAGCAGCTCCCTTACAGGGAAGGCCTACAATGAGCAGTTCTTC.

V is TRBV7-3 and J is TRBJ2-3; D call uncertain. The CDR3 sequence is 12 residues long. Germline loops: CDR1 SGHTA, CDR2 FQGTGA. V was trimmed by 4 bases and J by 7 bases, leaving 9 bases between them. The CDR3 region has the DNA TGTGCCAGCAGCTCCCACGGAAATACGCAGTATTTT. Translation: CASSSHGNTQYF.

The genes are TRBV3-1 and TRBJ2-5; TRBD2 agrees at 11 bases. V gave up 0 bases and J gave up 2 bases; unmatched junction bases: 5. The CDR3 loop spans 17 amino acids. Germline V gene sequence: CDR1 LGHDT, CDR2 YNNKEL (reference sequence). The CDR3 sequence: CASSQDLGLAAQETQYF. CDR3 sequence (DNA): TGTGCCAGCAGCCAAGACCTGGGACTAGCGGCACAAGAGACCCAGTACTTC.

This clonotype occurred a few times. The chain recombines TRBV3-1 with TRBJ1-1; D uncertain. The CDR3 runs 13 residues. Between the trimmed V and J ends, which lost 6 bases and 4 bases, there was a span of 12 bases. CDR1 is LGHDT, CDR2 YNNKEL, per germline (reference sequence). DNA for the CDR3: TGTGCCAGCAGAAACGAGTGGAGCACTGAAGCTTTCTTT. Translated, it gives CASRNEWSTEAFF.

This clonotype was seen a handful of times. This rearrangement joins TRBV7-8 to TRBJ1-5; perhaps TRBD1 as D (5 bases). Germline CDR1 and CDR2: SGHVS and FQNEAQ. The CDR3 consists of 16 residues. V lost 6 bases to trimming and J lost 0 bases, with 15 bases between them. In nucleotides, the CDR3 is TGTGCCAGCAGGGGTCAGGGACCCTATAGCAATCAGCCCCAGCATTTT. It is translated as CASRGQGPYSNQPQHF.

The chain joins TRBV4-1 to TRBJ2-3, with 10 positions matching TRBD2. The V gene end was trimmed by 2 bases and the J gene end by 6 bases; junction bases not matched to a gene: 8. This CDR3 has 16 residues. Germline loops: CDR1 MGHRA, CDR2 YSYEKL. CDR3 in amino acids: CASSQPTSGKSDTQYF. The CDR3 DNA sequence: TGCGCCAGCAGCCAACCTACTAGCGGGAAGTCTGATACGCAGTATTTT.

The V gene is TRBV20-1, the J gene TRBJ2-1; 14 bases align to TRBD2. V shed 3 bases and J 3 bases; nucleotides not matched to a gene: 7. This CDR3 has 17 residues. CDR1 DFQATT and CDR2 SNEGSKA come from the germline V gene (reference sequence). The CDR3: CSASKGLAGDLYNEQFF. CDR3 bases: TGCAGTGCTAGTAAGGGACTAGCGGGAGATCTCTACAATGAGCAGTTCTTC.

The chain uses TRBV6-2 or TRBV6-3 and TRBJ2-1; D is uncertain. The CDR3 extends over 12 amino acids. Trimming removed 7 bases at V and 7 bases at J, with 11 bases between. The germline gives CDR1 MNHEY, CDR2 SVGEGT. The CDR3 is CASTQWGNEQFF. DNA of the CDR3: TGTGCCAGCACCCAATGGGGAAATGAGCAGTTCTTC.

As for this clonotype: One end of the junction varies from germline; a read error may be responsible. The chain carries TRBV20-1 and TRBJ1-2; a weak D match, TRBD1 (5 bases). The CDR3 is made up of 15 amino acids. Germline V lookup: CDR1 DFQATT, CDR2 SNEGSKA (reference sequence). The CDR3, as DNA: TGCTGTGCTAGAGATGGGCAGGGTTGGACGTATGGCTACACCTTC. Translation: CCARDGQGWTYGYTF.

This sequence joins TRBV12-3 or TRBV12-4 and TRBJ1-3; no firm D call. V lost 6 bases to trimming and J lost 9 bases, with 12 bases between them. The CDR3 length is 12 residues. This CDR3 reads CASSRPWGTIYF. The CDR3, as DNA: TGTGCCAGCAGCCGACCTTGGGGCACCATATATTTT.

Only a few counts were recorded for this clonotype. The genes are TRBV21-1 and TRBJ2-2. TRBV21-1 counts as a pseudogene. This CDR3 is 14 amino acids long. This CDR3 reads CASSIFGLPGELFF. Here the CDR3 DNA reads TGTGCCAGCAGCATTTTCGGTTTACCCGGGGAGCTGTTTTTT.

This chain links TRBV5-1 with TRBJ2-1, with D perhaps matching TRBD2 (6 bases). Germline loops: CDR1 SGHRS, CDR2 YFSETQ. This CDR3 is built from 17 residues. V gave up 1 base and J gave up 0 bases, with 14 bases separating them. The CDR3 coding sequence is TGCGCCAGCAGCTTGAGGCTAGCGCCTAGCTCCTACAATGAGCAGTTCTTC. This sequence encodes CASSLRLAPSSYNEQFF. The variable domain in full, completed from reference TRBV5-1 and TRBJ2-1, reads KAGVTQTPRYLIKTRGQQVTLSCSPISGHRSVSWYQQTPGQGLQFLFEYFSETQRNKGNFPGRFSGRQFSNSRSEMNVSTLELGDSALYLCASSLRLAPSSYNEQFFGPGTRLTVL.

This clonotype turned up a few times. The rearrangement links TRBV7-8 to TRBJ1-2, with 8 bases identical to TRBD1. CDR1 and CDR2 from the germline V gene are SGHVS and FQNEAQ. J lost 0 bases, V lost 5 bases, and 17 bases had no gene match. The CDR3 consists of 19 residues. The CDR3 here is CASSSKGGAGGPPNYGYTF. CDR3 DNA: TGTGCCAGCAGCAGTAAAGGTGGGGCAGGGGGCCCTCCTAACTATGGCTACACCTTC.

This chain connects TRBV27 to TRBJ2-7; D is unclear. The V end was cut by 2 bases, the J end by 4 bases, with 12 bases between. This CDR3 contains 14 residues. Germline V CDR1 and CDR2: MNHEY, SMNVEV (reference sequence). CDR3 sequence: CASSLVLDLYEQYF. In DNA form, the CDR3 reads TGTGCCAGCAGTTTAGTTTTGGACCTTTACGAGCAGTACTTC.

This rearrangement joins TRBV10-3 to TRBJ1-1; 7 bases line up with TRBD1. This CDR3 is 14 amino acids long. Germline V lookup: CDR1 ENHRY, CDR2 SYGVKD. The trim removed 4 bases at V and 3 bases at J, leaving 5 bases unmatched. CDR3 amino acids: CAISAGTDYTEAFF. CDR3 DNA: TGTGCCATCAGTGCCGGGACAGATTACACTGAAGCTTTCTTT.

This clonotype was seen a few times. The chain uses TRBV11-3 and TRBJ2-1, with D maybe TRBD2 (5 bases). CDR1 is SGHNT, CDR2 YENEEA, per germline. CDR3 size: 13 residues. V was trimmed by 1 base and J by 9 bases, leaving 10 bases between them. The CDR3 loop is CASSLVALSEQFF. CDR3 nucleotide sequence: TGTGCCAGCAGCTTAGTAGCGCTTAGTGAGCAGTTCTTC.

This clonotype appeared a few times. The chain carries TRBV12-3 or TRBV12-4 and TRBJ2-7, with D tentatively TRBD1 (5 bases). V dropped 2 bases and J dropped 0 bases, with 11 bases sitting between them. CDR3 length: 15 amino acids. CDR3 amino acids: CASSLTYRSSYEQYF. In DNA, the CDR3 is TGTGCCAGCAGTTTAACCTACAGGAGCTCCTACGAGCAGTACTTC.